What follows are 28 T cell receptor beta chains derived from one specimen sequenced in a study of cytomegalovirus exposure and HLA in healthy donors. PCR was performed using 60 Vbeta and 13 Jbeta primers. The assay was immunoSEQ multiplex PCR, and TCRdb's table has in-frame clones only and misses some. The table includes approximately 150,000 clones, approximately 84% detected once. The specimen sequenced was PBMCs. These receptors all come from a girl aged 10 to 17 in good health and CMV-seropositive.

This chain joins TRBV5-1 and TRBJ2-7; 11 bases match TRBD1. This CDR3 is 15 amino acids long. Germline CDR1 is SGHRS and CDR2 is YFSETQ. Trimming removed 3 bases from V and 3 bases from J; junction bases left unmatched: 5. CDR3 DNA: TGCGCCAGCAGCTGGCGGACAGGGGGCATCTACGAGCAGTACTTC. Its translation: CASSWRTGGIYEQYF.

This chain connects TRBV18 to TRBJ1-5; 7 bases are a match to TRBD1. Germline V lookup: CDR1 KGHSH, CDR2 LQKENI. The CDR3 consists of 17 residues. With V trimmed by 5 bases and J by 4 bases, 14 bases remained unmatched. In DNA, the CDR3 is TGTGCCAGCTCATCACTTGACGGGACAGCCCAGAATCAGCCCCAGCATTTT. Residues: CASSSLDGTAQNQPQHF.

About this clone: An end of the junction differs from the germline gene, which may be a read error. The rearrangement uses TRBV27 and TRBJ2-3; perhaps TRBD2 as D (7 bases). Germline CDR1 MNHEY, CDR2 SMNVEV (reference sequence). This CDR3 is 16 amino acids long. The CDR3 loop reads CASSLSGRGRTDTRYF. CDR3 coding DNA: TGTGCCAGCAGTTTATCGGGGCGGGGGCGCACAGATACGCGGTATTTT.

The CDR3 DNA is TGTGCCAGCAGCTACGGACAGAATACCGGGGAGCTGTTTTTT. This gives the protein CASSYGQNTGELFF. The chain couples TRBV27 to TRBJ2-2, with TRBD1 as a possible D gene (6 bases). V gave up 6 bases and J gave up 5 bases, with 13 bases separating them. Germline V gene data show CDR1 as MNHEY and CDR2 as SMNVEV (reference sequence). The CDR3 sequence is 14 residues long.

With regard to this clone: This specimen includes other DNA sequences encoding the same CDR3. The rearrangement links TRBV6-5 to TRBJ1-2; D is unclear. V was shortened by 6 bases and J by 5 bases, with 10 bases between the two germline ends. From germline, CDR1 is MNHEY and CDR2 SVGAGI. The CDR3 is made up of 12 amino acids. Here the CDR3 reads CASSWTGYGYTF. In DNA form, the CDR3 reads TGTGCCAGCAGCTGGACTGGGTATGGCTACACCTTC.

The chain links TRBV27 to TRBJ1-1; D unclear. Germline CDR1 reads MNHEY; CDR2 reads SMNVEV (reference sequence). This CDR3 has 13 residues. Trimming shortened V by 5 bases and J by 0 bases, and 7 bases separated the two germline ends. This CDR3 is CASSRRMNTEAFF. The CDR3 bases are TGTGCCAGCAGTCGGAGGATGAACACTGAAGCTTTCTTT.

The CDR3 loop reads CASSSNTDTQYF. CDR3 nucleotide sequence: TGTGCCAGCAGCTCCAACACAGATACGCAGTATTTT. The gene calls are TRBV5-4 and TRBJ2-3, with D uncertain. This CDR3 region has 12 residues. Per germline, CDR1 SGHNT and CDR2 YYREEE (reference sequence). V was clipped by 3 bases and J by 2 bases, with 4 bases between them.

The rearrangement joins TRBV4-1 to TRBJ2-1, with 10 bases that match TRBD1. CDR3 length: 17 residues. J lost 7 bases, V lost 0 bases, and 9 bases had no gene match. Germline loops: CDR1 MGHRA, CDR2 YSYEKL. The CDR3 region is CASSQDRKGQGRNEQFF. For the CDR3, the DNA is TGCGCCAGCAGCCAAGATAGGAAGGGACAGGGGCGGAATGAGCAGTTCTTC.

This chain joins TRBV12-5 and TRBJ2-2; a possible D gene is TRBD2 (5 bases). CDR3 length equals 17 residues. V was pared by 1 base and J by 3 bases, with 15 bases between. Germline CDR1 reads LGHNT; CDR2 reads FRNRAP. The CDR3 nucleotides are TGTGCTAGTGGTTTGGGGAAAATCGGAGGTGACACCGGGGAGCTGTTTTTT. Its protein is CASGLGKIGGDTGELFF.

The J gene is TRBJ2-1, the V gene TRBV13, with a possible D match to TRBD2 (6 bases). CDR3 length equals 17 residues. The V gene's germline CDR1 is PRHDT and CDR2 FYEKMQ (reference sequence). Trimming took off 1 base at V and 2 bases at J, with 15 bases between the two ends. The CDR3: CASSLESGGVAYNEQFF. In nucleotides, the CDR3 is TGTGCCAGCAGCTTAGAGTCGGGCGGGGTCGCCTACAATGAGCAGTTCTTC.

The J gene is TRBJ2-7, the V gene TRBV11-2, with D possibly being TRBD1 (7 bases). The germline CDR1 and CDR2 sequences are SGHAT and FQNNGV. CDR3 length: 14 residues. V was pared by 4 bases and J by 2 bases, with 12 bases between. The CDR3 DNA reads TGTGCCAGCAGCTCGGACAGGAGGGCCTACGAGCAGTACTTC. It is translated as CASSSDRRAYEQYF.

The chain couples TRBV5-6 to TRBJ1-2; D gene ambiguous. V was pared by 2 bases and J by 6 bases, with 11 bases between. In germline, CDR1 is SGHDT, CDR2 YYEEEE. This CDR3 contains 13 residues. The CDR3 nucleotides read TGTGCCAGCAGCTTCGGGAGTAGGGATGGCTACACCTTC. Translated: CASSFGSRDGYTF.

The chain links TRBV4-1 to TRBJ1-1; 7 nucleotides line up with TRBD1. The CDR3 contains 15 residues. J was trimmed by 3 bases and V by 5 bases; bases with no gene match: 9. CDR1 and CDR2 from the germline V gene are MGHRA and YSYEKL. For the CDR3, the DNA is TGCGCCAGCAGCGGCCGGGACCAGGGGGACACTGAAGCTTTCTTT. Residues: CASSGRDQGDTEAFF.

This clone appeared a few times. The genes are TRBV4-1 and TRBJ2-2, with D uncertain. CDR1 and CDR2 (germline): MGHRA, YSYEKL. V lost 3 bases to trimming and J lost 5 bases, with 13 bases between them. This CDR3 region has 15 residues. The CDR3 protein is CASSHLLGRTGELFF. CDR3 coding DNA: TGCGCCAGCAGCCATCTTCTAGGTAGGACCGGGGAGCTGTTTTTT.

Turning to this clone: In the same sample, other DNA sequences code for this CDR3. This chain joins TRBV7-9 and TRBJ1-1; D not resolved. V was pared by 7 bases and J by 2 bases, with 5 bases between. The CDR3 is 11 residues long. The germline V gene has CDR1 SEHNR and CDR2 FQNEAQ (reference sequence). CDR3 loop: CASTLNTEAFF. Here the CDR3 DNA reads TGTGCCAGCACCCTTAACACTGAAGCTTTCTTT.

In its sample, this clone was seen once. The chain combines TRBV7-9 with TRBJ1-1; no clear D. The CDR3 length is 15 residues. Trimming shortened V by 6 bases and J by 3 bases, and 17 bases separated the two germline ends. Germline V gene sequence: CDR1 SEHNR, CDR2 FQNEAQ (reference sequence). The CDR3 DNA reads TGTGCCAGCAGGCCTCCAACGGGAGGGCACACTGAAGCTTTCTTT. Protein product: CASRPPTGGHTEAFF.

The CDR3: CASRTPGVPYEQYF. DNA for the CDR3: TGTGCCAGCAGAACACCGGGAGTTCCCTACGAGCAGTACTTC. This chain joins TRBV28 and TRBJ2-7; TRBD2 is a possible D gene (6 bases). V gave up 6 bases and J gave up 2 bases, with 14 bases separating them. This CDR3 is built from 14 residues. CDR1 and CDR2 (germline): MDHEN, SYDVKM.

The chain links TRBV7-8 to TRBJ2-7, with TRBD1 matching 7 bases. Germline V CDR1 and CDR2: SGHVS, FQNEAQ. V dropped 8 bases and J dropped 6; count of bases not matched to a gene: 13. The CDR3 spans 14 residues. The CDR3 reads CASRRQGEVFEQYF. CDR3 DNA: TGTGCCAGCCGAAGACAGGGCGAAGTTTTCGAGCAGTACTTC.

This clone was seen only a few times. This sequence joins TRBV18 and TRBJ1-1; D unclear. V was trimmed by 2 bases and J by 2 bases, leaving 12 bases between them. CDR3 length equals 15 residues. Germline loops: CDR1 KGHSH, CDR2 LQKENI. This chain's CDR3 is CASSPKQMANTEAFF. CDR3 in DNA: TGTGCCAGCTCACCAAAACAGATGGCTAACACTGAAGCTTTCTTT. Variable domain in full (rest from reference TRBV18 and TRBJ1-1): NAGVMQNPRHLVRRRGQEARLRCSPMKGHSHVYWYRQLPEEGLKFMVYLQKENIIDESGMPKERFSAEFPKEGPSILRIQQVVRGDSAAYFCASSPKQMANTEAFFGQGTRLTVV.

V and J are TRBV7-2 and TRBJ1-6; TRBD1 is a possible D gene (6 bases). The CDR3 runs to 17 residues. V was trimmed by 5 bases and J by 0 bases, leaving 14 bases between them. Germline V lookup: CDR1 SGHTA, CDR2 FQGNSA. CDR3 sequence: CASSRRTDSSYNSPLHF. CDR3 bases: TGTGCCAGCAGCCGGAGGACAGACAGCTCCTATAATTCACCCCTCCACTTT.

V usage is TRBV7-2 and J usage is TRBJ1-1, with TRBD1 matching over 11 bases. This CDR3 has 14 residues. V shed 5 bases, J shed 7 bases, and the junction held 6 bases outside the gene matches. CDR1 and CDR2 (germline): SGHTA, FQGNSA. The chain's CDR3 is CASSPRTGGFEAFF. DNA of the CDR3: TGTGCCAGCAGCCCCAGGACAGGGGGCTTTGAAGCTTTCTTT.

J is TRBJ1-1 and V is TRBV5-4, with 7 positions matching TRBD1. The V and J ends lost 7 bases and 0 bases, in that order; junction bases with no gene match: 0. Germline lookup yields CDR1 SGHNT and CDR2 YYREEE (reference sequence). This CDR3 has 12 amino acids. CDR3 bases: TGTGCCAGCGGACAGGTGAACACTGAAGCTTTCTTT. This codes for CASGQVNTEAFF. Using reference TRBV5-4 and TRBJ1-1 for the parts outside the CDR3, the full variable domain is ETGVTQSPTHLIKTRGQQVTLRCSSQSGHNTVSWYQQALGQGPQFIFQYYREEENGRGNFPPRFSGLQFPNYSSELNVNALELDDSALYLCASGQVNTEAFFGQGTRLTVV.

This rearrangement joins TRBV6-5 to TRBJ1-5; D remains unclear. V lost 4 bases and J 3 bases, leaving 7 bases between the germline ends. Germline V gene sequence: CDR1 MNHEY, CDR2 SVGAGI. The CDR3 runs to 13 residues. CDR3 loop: CASSWAVNQPQHF. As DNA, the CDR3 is TGTGCCAGCAGTTGGGCAGTCAATCAGCCCCAGCATTTT.

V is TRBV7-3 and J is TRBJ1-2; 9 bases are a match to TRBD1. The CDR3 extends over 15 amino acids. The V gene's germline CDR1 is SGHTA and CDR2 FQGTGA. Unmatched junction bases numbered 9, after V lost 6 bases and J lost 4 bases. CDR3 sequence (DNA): TGTGCCAGCAGACGGGGACAGGGAAGTACCTATGGCTACACCTTC. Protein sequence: CASRRGQGSTYGYTF.

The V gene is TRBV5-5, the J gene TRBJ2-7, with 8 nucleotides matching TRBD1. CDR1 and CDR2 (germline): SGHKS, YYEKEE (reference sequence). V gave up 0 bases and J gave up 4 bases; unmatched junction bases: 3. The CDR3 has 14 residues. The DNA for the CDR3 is TGTGCCAGCAGCTTGGACAGGGGGTATTACGAGCAGTACTTC. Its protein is CASSLDRGYYEQYF.

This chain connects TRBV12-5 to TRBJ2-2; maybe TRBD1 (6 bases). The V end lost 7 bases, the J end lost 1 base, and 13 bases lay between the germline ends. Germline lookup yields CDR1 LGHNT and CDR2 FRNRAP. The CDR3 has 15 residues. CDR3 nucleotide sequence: TGTGCTAGTGCCTCAGGGGAGTGGAACACCGGGGAGCTGTTTTTT. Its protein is CASASGEWNTGELFF.

The CDR3 DNA reads TGTGCCAGCAGCCAGCGATGGGACAGGGAATTAAGATATGGCTACACCTTC. Protein sequence: CASSQRWDRELRYGYTF. The chain joins TRBV4-2 to TRBJ1-2; the match to TRBD1 covers 9 bases. CDR3 length: 17 amino acids. The trim removed 3 bases at V and 5 bases at J, leaving 13 bases unmatched. Germline V gene sequence: CDR1 LGHNA, CDR2 YNFKEQ.

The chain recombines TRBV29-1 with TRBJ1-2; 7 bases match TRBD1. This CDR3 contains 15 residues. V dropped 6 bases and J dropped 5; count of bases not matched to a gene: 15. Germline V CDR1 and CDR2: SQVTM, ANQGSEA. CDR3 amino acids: CSVNPWPTGNYGYTF. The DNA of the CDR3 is TGCAGCGTCAATCCCTGGCCGACAGGGAATTATGGCTACACCTTC.